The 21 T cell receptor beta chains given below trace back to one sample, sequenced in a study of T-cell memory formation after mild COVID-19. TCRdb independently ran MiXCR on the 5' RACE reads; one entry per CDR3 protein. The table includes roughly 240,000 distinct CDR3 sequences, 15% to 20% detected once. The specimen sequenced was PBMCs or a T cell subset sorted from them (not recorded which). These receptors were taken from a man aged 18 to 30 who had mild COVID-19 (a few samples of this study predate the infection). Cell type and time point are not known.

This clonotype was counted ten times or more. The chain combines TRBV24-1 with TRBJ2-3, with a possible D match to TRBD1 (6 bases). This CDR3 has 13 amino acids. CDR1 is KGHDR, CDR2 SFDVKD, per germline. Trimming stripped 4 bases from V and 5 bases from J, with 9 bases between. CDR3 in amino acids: CATSEPGEDTQYF. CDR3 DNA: TGTGCCACCAGTGAGCCAGGGGAAGATACGCAGTATTTT.

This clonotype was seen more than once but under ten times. As DNA, the CDR3 is TGTGCCAGCACAGACGATGCGAAAGAGACCCAGTACTTC. It yields the protein CASTDDAKETQYF. The chain links TRBV12-3 or TRBV12-4 to TRBJ2-5; D is uncertain. Trimming stripped 7 bases from V and 3 bases from J, with 12 bases between. This CDR3 has 13 residues.

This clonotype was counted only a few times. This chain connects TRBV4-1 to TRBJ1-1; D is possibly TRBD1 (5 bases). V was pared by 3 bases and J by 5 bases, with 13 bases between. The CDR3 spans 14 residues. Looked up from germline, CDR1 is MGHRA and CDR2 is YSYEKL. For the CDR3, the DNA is TGCGCCAGCAGCCACCCCGCTAGGGGTACTGAAGCTTTCTTT. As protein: CASSHPARGTEAFF.

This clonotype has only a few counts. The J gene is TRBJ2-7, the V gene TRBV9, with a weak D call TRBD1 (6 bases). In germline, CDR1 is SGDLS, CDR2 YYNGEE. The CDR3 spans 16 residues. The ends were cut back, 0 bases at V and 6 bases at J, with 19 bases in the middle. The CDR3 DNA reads TGTGCCAGCAGCGTAGAGGGGGACCCCCGCTGGGGCGAGCAGTACTTC. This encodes CASSVEGDPRWGEQYF.

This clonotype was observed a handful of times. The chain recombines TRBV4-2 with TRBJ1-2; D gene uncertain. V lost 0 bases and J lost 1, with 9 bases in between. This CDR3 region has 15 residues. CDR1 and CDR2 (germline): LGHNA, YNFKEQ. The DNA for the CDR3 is TGTGCCAGCAGCCAAGATCTGGTTTTTAACTATGGCTACACCTTC. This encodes CASSQDLVFNYGYTF.

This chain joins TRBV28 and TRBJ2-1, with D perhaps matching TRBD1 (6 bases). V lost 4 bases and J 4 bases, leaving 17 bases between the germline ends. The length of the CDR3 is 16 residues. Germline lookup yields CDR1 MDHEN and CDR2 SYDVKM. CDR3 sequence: CASSYNTGSVYNEQFF. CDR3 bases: TGTGCCAGCAGTTATAATACAGGGTCGGTATACAATGAGCAGTTCTTC.

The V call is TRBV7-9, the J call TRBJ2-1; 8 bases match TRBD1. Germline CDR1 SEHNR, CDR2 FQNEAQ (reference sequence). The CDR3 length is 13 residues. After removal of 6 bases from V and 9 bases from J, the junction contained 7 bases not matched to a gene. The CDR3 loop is CASRFPGGVEQFF. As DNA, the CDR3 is TGTGCCAGCAGGTTCCCAGGGGGCGTTGAGCAGTTCTTC.

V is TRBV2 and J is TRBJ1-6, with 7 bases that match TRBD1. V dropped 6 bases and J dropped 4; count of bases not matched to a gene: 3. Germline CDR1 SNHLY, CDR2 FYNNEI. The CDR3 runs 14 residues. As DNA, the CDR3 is TGTGCCAGCAGGGTGGGACAGTATAATTCACCCCTCCACTTT. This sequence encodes CASRVGQYNSPLHF.

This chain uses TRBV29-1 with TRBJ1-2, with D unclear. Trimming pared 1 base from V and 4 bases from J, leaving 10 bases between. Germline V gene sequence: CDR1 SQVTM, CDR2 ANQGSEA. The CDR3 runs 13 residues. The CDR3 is CSVEAGWGYGYTF. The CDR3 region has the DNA TGCAGCGTTGAAGCGGGTTGGGGCTATGGCTACACCTTC.

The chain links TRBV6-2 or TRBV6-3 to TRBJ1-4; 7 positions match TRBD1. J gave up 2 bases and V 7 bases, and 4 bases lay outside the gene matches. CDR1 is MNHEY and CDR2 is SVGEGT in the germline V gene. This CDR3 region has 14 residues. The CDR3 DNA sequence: TGTGCCAGCATCCGGGACAGCACTAATGAAAAACTGTTTTTT. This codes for CASIRDSTNEKLFF.

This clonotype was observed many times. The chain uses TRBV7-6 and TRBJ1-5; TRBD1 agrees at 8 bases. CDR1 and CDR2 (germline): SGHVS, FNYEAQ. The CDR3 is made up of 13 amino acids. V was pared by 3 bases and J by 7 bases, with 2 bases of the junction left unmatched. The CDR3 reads CASSFGQGQPQHF. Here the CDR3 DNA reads TGTGCCAGCAGCTTTGGACAGGGCCAGCCCCAGCATTTT.

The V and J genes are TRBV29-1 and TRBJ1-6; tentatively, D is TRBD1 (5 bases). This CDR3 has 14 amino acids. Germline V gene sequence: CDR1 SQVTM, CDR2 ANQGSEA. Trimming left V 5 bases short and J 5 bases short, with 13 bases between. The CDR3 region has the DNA TGCAGCGTTTCGGGGGTTGCGGATAATTCACCCCTCCACTTT. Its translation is CSVSGVADNSPLHF.

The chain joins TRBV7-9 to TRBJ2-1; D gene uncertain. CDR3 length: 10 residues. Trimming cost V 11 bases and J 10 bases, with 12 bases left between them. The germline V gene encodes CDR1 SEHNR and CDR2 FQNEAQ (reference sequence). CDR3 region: CAESQTEQFF. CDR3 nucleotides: TGTGCCGAGTCCCAAACCGAGCAGTTCTTC.

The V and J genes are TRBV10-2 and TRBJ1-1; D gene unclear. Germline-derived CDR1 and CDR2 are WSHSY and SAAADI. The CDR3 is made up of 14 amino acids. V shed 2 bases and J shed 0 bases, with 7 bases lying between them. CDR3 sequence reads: CASSERGLNTEAFF. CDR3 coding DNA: TGCGCCAGCAGTGAGAGAGGTCTGAACACTGAAGCTTTCTTT.

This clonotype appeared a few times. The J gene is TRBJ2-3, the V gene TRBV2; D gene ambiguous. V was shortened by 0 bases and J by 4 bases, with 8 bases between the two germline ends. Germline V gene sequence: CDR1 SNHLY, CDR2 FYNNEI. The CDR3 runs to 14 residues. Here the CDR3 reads CASSEASRSDTQYF. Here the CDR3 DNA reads TGTGCCAGCAGTGAAGCTAGCAGGTCAGATACGCAGTATTTT.

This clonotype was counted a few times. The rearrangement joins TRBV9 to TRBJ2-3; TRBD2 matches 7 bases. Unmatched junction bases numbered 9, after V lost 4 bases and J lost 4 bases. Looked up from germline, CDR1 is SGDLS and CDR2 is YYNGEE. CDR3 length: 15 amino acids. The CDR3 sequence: CASSTRGGPADTQYF. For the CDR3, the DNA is TGTGCCAGCAGCACCCGCGGGGGACCGGCAGATACGCAGTATTTT. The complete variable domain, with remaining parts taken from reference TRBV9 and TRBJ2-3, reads DSGVTQTPKHLITATGQRVTLRCSPRSGDLSVYWYQQSLDQGLQFLIQYYNGEERAKGNILERFSAQQFPDLHSELNLSSLELGDSALYFCASSTRGGPADTQYFGPGTRLTVL.

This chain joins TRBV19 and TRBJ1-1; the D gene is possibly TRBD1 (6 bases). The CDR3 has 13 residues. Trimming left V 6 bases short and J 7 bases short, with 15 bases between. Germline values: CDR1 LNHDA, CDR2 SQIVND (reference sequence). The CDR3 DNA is TGTGCCAGTAGGGACGGGGGCGCTTTTGAAGCTTTCTTT. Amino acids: CASRDGGAFEAFF.

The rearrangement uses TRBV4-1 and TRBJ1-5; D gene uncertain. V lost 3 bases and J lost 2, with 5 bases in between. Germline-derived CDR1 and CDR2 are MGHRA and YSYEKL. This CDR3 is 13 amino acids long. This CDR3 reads CASSQMGNQPQHF. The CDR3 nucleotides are TGCGCCAGCAGCCAGATGGGCAATCAGCCCCAGCATTTT.

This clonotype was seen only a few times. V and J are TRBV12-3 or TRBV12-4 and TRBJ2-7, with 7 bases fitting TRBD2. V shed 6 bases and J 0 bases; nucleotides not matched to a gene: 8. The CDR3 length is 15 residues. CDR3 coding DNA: TGTGCCAGCAGCCCCAATGGGGGGGTCTCCTACGAGCAGTACTTC. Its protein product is CASSPNGGVSYEQYF.

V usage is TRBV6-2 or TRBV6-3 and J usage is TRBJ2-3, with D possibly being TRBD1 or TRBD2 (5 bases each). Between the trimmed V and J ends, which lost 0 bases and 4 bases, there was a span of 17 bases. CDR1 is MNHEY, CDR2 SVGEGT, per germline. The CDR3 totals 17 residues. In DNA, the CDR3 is TGTGCCAGCAGTTACTCGACGGGGAAGGGGCACGCAGATACGCAGTATTTT. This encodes CASSYSTGKGHADTQYF.

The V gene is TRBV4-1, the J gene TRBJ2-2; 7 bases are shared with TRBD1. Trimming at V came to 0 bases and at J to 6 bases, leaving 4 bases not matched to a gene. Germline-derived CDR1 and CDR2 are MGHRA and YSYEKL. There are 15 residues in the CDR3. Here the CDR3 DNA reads TGCGCCAGCAGCCAAGATCACAGGGGAGCCGGGGAGCTGTTTTTT. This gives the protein CASSQDHRGAGELFF.